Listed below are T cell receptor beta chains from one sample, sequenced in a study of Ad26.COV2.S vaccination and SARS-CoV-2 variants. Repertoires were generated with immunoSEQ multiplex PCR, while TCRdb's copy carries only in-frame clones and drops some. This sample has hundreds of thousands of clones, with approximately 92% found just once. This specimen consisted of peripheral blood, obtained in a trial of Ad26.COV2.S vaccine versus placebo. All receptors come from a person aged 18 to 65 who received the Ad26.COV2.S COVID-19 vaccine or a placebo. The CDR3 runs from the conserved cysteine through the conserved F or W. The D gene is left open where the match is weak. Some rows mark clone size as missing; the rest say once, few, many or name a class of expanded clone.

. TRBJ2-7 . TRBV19 TGTGCCAGTAGTATAGTAGGGCAGGGTCCCTACGAGCAGTACTTC CASSIVGQGPYEQYF
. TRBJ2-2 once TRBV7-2 TGTGCCAGCAGCTCAGGGTACACCGGGGAGCTGTTTTTT CASSSGYTGELFF
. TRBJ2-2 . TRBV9 TGTGCCAGCAGCGTAAGTTGGCGGAACACCGGGGAGCTGTTTTTT CASSVSWRNTGELFF
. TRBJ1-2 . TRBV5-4 TGTGCCAGCAGCTTTCAGGGAAAAGTAAGGGGCTACACCTTC CASSFQGKVRGYTF
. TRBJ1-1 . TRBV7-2 TGTGCCAGCAGCTTAAACGCCGGGGTCGAGGCTTTCTTT CASSLNAGVEAFF
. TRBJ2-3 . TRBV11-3 TGTGCCAGCAGCTTAGGAGTGGGGCCCCCATCAGATACGCAGTATTTT CASSLGVGPPSDTQYF
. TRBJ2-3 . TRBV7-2 TGTGCCAGCAGCTTAGCCTACTCTCAAGATACGCAGTATTTT CASSLAYSQDTQYF
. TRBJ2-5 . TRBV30 TGTGCCTGGAGTGTACTGGCAGGGTGGGAGACCCAGTACTTC CAWSVLAGWETQYF
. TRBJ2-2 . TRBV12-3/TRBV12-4 TGTGCCAGCAGTTTAGCGCTGGGCGGGGAGCTGTTTTTT CASSLALGGELFF
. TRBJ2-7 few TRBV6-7 TGTGCCAGCAGTTACTCCCTAGGGCGGGAGCAGTACTTC CASSYSLGREQYF
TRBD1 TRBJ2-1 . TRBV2 TGTGCCAGCAGTGAAGCGTGGACAGGGAAGCAGTTCTTC CASSEAWTGKQFF
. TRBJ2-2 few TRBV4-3 TGCGCCAGCAGCCAAGACCATTTCACCGGGGAGCTGTTTTTT CASSQDHFTGELFF
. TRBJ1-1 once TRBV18 TGTGCCAGCTCACCACGGAGTCGGCCTCTTAGGGACACTGAAGCTTTCTTT CASSPRSRPLRDTEAFF
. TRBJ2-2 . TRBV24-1 TGTGCCACCAGTGATTTGTCGGGACGGGGCACCGGGGAGCTGTTTTTT CATSDLSGRGTGELFF
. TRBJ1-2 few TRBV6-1 TGTGCCAGCAGTGATTGGGGGGCTAGTGGCTACACCTTC CASSDWGASGYTF
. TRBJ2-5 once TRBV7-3 TGTGCCAGCAGCTTAAGCTGGGTAGAGACCCAGTACTTC CASSLSWVETQYF
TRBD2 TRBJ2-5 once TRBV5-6 TGTGCCAGCAGCTTGGGTACTAGCGATCTTCAAGAGACCCAGTACTTC CASSLGTSDLQETQYF
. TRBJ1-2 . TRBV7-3 TGTGCCAGCAGCTTAGCAGGGGACTATGGCTACACCTTC CASSLAGDYGYTF
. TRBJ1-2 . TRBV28 TGTGCCAGCAGTTTATCCGGACCCGATGGCTACACCTTC CASSLSGPDGYTF
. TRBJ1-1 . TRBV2 TGTGCCAGCGGTTCCGAGGCCGGTGGGTTGGCAGCTTTCTTT CASGSEAGGLAAFF
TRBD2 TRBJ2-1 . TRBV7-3 TGTGCCAGCAGCCCCGGGACTAGCGGGGAGCAGTTCTTC CASSPGTSGEQFF
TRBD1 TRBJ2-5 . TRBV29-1 TGCAGCCCGGCCAGGGGGCCTTGTGTAGGGGCCCAGTACTTC CSPARGPCVGAQYF
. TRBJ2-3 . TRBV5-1 TGCGCCAGCAGCTTGGGTTACGGGACAGATACGCAGTATTTT CASSLGYGTDTQYF
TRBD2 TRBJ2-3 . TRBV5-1 TGCGCCAGCAGCTTCGGCGGGGGGGCTATGAGGGATACGCAGTATTTT CASSFGGGAMRDTQYF
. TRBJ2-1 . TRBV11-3 TGTGCCAGCAGTTCTTGGACTTCGTACAATGAGCAGTTCTTC CASSSWTSYNEQFF
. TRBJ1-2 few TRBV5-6 TGTGCCAGCAGCTTGTCGGGGGGCCGGGGCTACACCTTC CASSLSGGRGYTF
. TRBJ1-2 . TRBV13 TGTGCCAGCAGCTTAGGTCCTACCATGGGGGGCTACACCTTC CASSLGPTMGGYTF
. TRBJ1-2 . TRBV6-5 TGTGCCAGCAGCTCGGGGAACTATGGCTACACCTTC CASSSGNYGYTF
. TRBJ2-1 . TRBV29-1 TGCAGCGCCGTAGCAACTTCCTACAATGAGCAGTTCTTC CSAVATSYNEQFF
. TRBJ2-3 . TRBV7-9 TGTGCCAGCAGTATCCTATCGGGCCCAGATACGCAGTATTTT CASSILSGPDTQYF
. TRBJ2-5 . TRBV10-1 TGCGCCAGCAGTCCTAGCCCAGAGACCCAGTACTTC CASSPSPETQYF
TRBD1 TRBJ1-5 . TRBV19 TGTGCCAGTAGTATTTGGGACAGGATAAATCAGCCCCAGCATTTT CASSIWDRINQPQHF
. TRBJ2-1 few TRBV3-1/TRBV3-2 TGTGCCAGCAGCCAAGATCGGCAGGATCAGTTCTTC CASSQDRQDQFF
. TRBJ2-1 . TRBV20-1 TGCAGTGCTAGTTCGGCTGCCCCGCTCAATGAGCAGTTCTTC CSASSAAPLNEQFF
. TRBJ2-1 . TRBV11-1 TGTGCCAGCAGCACGAGGGGTTGGGACTACAATGAGCAGTTCTTC CASSTRGWDYNEQFF
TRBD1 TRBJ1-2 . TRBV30 TGTGCCTGGAGAGCTAGGACAGGGTACCGTCATGGCTACACCTTC CAWRARTGYRHGYTF
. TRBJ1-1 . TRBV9 TGTGCCAGCACGGCAGGGATGAACACTGAAGCTTTCTTT CASTAGMNTEAFF
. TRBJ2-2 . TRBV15 TGTGCCACCAGCAGAGGACTTTCCACCGGGGAGCTGTTTTTT CATSRGLSTGELFF
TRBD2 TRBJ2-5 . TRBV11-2 TGTGCCAGCAGTCATCCACCCCCCCTCTTGATAACACCGGGACTAGCGGGAGGGCAAGAGACCCAGTACTTC CASSHPPPLLITPGLAGGQETQYF
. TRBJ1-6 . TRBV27 TGTGCCAGCAGGGCTGGTGGGGCGAAGAATTCACCCCTCCACTTT CASRAGGAKNSPLHF
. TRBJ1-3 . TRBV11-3 TGTGCCAGCAGCCCCCCTTTCGGGGAGCTAGCGGGAAACACCATATATTTT CASSPPFGELAGNTIYF
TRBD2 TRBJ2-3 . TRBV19 TGTGCCAGTAGTATCGGAGCGGGAGGCACAGATACGCAGTATTTT CASSIGAGGTDTQYF
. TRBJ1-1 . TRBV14 TGTGCCAGCAGCCAAGAACGGGGGGCCGTCACTGAAGCTTTCTTT CASSQERGAVTEAFF